Listed here are 27 T cell receptor beta chains from one sample, sequenced in a study of cytomegalovirus exposure and HLA in healthy donors. The primer mix had 60 Vbeta and 13 Jbeta primers. The assay was immunoSEQ multiplex PCR, and TCRdb's table has in-frame clones only and misses some. This sample has roughly 120,000 clones, with 65% to 75% found just once. Sequenced material: PBMCs. These receptors were collected from a man aged 40-49 years in good health and CMV-seropositive.

This clone was detected only a few times. The rearrangement uses TRBV7-9 and TRBJ2-7; 8 bases match TRBD1. Germline values: CDR1 SEHNR, CDR2 FQNEAQ (reference sequence). The length of the CDR3 is 13 residues. Germline trimming cut 5 bases from V and 6 bases from J; bases unmatched to any gene: 6. The CDR3 region has the DNA TGTGCCAGCAGCCACTCAGGGGGCGGCGAGCAGTACTTC. This translates into CASSHSGGGEQYF.

This sequence joins TRBV11-3 and TRBJ2-3, with D possibly being TRBD2 (6 bases). The V end lost 1 base, the J end lost 1 base, and 6 bases lay between the germline ends. Germline-derived CDR1 and CDR2 are SGHNT and YENEEA. This CDR3 is 14 amino acids long. The CDR3 DNA follows: TGTGCCAGCAGCTTAGCGGGGGGCACAGATACGCAGTATTTT. The encoded protein is CASSLAGGTDTQYF.

Only one count was recorded for this clone. The chain recombines TRBV27 with TRBJ2-7; the match to TRBD1 covers 12 bases. Germline lookup yields CDR1 MNHEY and CDR2 SMNVEV (reference sequence). With 5 bases clipped from V and 3 bases from J, the junction kept 5 bases outside the gene matches. CDR3 length: 15 residues. CDR3 in amino acids: CASSRGTGGFYEQYF. The CDR3 coding sequence is TGTGCCAGCAGTCGGGGGACAGGGGGCTTCTACGAGCAGTACTTC.

The genes are TRBV5-1 and TRBJ2-1; possibly TRBD2 for D (5 bases). Germline-derived CDR1 and CDR2 are SGHRS and YFSETQ. This CDR3 has 16 amino acids. Trimming removed 4 bases from V and 0 bases from J, with 14 bases in between. The CDR3 region has the DNA TGCGCCAGCAGCCTTGGGGAGCTTGGCTCCTACAATGAGCAGTTCTTC. Protein: CASSLGELGSYNEQFF.

The sample holds one count of this clone. The V call is TRBV5-1, the J call TRBJ2-7, with D possibly matching TRBD2 (6 bases). Trimming pared 3 bases from V and 0 bases from J, leaving 16 bases between. The germline CDR1 and CDR2 sequences are SGHRS and YFSETQ. CDR3 length: 16 residues. This chain's CDR3 is CASSWRASAASYEQYF. Here the CDR3 DNA reads TGCGCCAGCAGCTGGAGGGCGTCAGCCGCCTCCTACGAGCAGTACTTC.

This chain joins TRBV6-5 and TRBJ2-7; 8 positions match TRBD1. Germline V CDR1 and CDR2: MNHEY, SVGAGI. J lost 2 bases, V lost 2 bases, and 8 bases had no gene match. This CDR3 has 16 residues. CDR3 DNA sequence: TGTGCCAGCAGTTACGAGCCAGGACAGGGAACCTACGAGCAGTACTTC. This sequence encodes CASSYEPGQGTYEQYF.

The V gene is TRBV29-1, the J gene TRBJ2-1; TRBD2 might be the D (5 bases). Germline CDR1 reads SQVTM; CDR2 reads ANQGSEA. The CDR3 extends over 14 amino acids. The ends were cut back, 0 bases at V and 1 base at J, with 7 bases in the middle. CDR3 region: CSVEDGVSYNEQFF. CDR3 coding DNA: TGCAGCGTTGAAGACGGGGTATCCTACAATGAGCAGTTCTTC.

This clone was seen only a few times. V usage is TRBV7-8 and J usage is TRBJ1-1; 8 positions agree with TRBD1. The V segment lost 4 bases and the J segment 1 base; nucleotides outside the gene matches: 17. The CDR3 covers 19 residues. Germline V gives CDR1 SGHVS, CDR2 FQNEAQ. DNA for the CDR3: TGTGCCAGCAGCTCATACCGTACACTTCGGGACAGGTCGAACACTGAAGCTTTCTTT. Encoded protein: CASSSYRTLRDRSNTEAFF.

This clone was seen only a few times. The genes are TRBV27 and TRBJ1-1; D is uncertain. Trimming stripped 4 bases from V and 0 bases from J, with 15 bases between. Germline V gene lookup returns CDR1 MNHEY and CDR2 SMNVEV (reference sequence). There are 16 residues in the CDR3. CDR3 DNA: TGTGCCAGCAGTTCGGGGTACTTGGTTATGAACACTGAAGCTTTCTTT. This translates into CASSSGYLVMNTEAFF.

The CDR3 loop is CASSSTGFPGGYTF. DNA for the CDR3: TGTGCCAGCAGCTCTACAGGGTTCCCGGGTGGCTACACCTTC. J is TRBJ1-2 and V is TRBV28, with D possibly being TRBD1 (6 bases). The CDR3 loop spans 14 amino acids. CDR1 is MDHEN, CDR2 SYDVKM, per germline. V was clipped by 6 bases and J by 7 bases, with 18 bases between them.

This sequence joins TRBV7-2 and TRBJ1-2, with D tentatively TRBD1 (5 bases). V lost 11 bases and J 8 bases, leaving 15 bases between the germline ends. Germline-derived CDR1 and CDR2 are SGHTA and FQGNSA. The CDR3 is 11 amino acids. CDR3 DNA: TGTGCCCTCCGCGGGGGGGACGGCTACACCTTC. Its protein is CALRGGDGYTF.

This clone was seen a few times. This rearrangement joins TRBV7-2 to TRBJ2-7, with TRBD2 matching 8 bases. The CDR3 loop spans 14 amino acids. The germline V gene encodes CDR1 SGHTA and CDR2 FQGNSA. With 5 bases clipped from V and 3 bases from J, the junction kept 6 bases outside the gene matches. DNA of the CDR3: TGTGCCAGCAGCCCTCGGGGGGGGAACTACGAGCAGTACTTC. Translation gives CASSPRGGNYEQYF.

The CDR3 is CACPGGRGYTF. The CDR3 region has the DNA TGTGCCTGTCCGGGGGGTCGTGGCTACACCTTC. V and J are TRBV30 and TRBJ1-2; tentative D call: TRBD1 (5 bases). The CDR3 length is 11 residues. The germline V and J ends were trimmed by 6 bases and 7 bases, with 12 bases remaining between them. CDR1 is GTSNPN and CDR2 is SVGIG in the germline V gene (reference sequence).

The chain carries TRBV7-8 and TRBJ1-4; 8 bases align to TRBD1. Germline V CDR1 and CDR2: SGHVS, FQNEAQ. CDR3 length equals 18 residues. V was pared by 5 bases and J by 0 bases, with 11 bases of the junction left unmatched. CDR3 in amino acids: CASSQTDRGHATNEKLFF. The CDR3 DNA sequence: TGTGCCAGCAGCCAAACCGACAGGGGCCACGCAACTAATGAAAAACTGTTTTTT.

The chain combines TRBV28 with TRBJ2-7; 7 nucleotides line up with TRBD1. CDR1 is MDHEN and CDR2 is SYDVKM in the germline V gene. The CDR3 spans 17 residues. V was pared by 1 base and J by 0 bases, with 9 bases of the junction left unmatched. The CDR3 sequence is CASSLYPGQLLSYEQYF. CDR3 sequence (DNA): TGTGCCAGCAGTTTATACCCGGGACAGCTGCTCTCCTACGAGCAGTACTTC.

The rearrangement links TRBV7-2 to TRBJ2-3, with 8 bases fitting TRBD2. The CDR3 has 16 amino acids. The V segment lost 2 bases and the J segment 3 bases; nucleotides outside the gene matches: 7. Germline values: CDR1 SGHTA, CDR2 FQGNSA. The CDR3, as DNA: TGTGCCAGCAGCTTATCGGGGGGGCAGAAGACAGATACGCAGTATTTT. Protein sequence: CASSLSGGQKTDTQYF.

The rearrangement joins TRBV14 to TRBJ2-7; no clear D gene. Trimming removed 2 bases at V and 0 bases at J, with 5 bases between. The CDR3 loop spans 13 amino acids. Germline CDR1 reads SGHDN; CDR2 reads FVKESK. DNA of the CDR3: TGTGCCAGCAGCCAAACAATCTCCTACGAGCAGTACTTC. Translated: CASSQTISYEQYF.

The chain recombines TRBV7-6 with TRBJ1-2; 9 nucleotides align to TRBD1. Germline V gene lookup returns CDR1 SGHVS and CDR2 FNYEAQ. V was pared by 5 bases and J by 7 bases, with 14 bases of the junction left unmatched. This CDR3 is built from 16 residues. In DNA, the CDR3 is TGTGCCAGCAGCCCTCAGTCGGCGGACAGGGGTGGTGGCTACACCTTC. Protein sequence: CASSPQSADRGGGYTF.

The chain combines TRBV6-5 with TRBJ2-7, with D possibly TRBD1 on 6 matching bases. Trimming stripped 4 bases from V and 2 bases from J, with 12 bases between. Germline V gene data show CDR1 as MNHEY and CDR2 as SVGAGI. The CDR3 length is 14 residues. The CDR3 region is CASSSPGATYEQYF. CDR3 DNA: TGTGCCAGCAGTTCCCCAGGGGCAACCTACGAGCAGTACTTC.

The chain carries TRBV18 and TRBJ1-3; TRBD1 matches 7 bases. The CDR3 has 15 residues. The junction had 7 bases not matched to a gene; V was cut back by 5 bases and J by 3 bases. Germline V gene data show CDR1 as KGHSH and CDR2 as LQKENI. The DNA for the CDR3 is TGTGCCAGCTCATCCGGGACAGTCAATGGAAACACCATATATTTT. It encodes CASSSGTVNGNTIYF.

This sequence joins TRBV4-1 and TRBJ2-3; D not certain. The germline V gene has CDR1 MGHRA and CDR2 YSYEKL. Trimming removed 4 bases at V and 3 bases at J, with 11 bases between. The CDR3 sequence is 14 residues long. The CDR3 protein is CASSRSQTTDTQYF. The CDR3 bases are TGCGCCAGCAGCCGGAGTCAAACGACAGATACGCAGTATTTT.

The rearrangement uses TRBV25-1 and TRBJ2-3; the D gene is possibly TRBD1 (5 bases). The ends were cut back, 5 bases at V and 4 bases at J, with 16 bases in the middle. CDR1 and CDR2 from the germline V gene are MGHDK and SYGVNS. The CDR3 extends over 15 amino acids. CDR3 sequence: CASSPPPPGSDTQYF. CDR3 bases: TGTGCCAGCAGTCCACCCCCTCCAGGGTCAGATACGCAGTATTTT.

V gene TRBV19 combines with J gene TRBJ2-5; D possibly corresponds to TRBD2 (5 bases). Germline V gene sequence: CDR1 LNHDA, CDR2 SQIVND (reference sequence). The CDR3 extends over 15 amino acids. V was trimmed by 1 base and J by 5 bases, leaving 14 bases between them. The CDR3 nucleotides read TGTGCCAGTAGTATAGGCGAGGGTTTGGGGGAGACCCAGTACTTC. Translated: CASSIGEGLGETQYF.

V gene TRBV7-8 combines with J gene TRBJ2-7; D gene unclear. Germline V lookup: CDR1 SGHVS, CDR2 FQNEAQ. The CDR3 length is 11 residues. Trimming shortened V by 1 base and J by 7 bases, and 5 bases separated the two germline ends. CDR3 nucleotide sequence: TGTGCCAGCAGCTTAGGCCAGGAGCAGTACTTC. Protein product: CASSLGQEQYF.

There are a few counts of this clone. The chain is built from TRBV25-1 and TRBJ1-3, with D perhaps matching TRBD1 (5 bases). The V gene lost 4 bases and the J gene lost 4 bases, with 14 bases spanning the gap. The CDR3 totals 15 residues. The germline gives CDR1 MGHDK, CDR2 SYGVNS. The CDR3 DNA follows: TGTGCCAGCAGTGTGGGTACAGGTTTCGGAAACACCATATATTTT. It encodes CASSVGTGFGNTIYF.

The chain has TRBV11-2 and TRBJ1-6, with D possibly TRBD1 on 6 matching bases. This CDR3 is 14 amino acids long. The V and J ends lost 3 bases and 7 bases respectively, with 10 bases between them. Germline V lookup: CDR1 SGHAT, CDR2 FQNNGV. CDR3 region: CASSLNRENSPLHF. The CDR3 region has the DNA TGTGCCAGCAGCTTGAACAGGGAGAATTCACCCCTCCACTTT.

The chain uses TRBV28 and TRBJ1-4; 9 bases fit TRBD1. The CDR3 has 14 amino acids. With 6 bases clipped from V and 7 bases from J, the junction kept 6 bases outside the gene matches. CDR1 is MDHEN, CDR2 SYDVKM, per germline. The CDR3 nucleotides read TGTGCCAGCAGCCTTACAGGGGGCGGTGAAAAACTGTTTTTT. Its translation is CASSLTGGGEKLFF.